This TCR beta chain emerged from a study of T cells expressing NK-cell markers. In the study overall: The eight sequenced donors comprised seven who were HCMV-seropositive and one who was seronegative. Study-wide results and caveats: HCMV specificity of the expanded NKG2C+ T cell clones stayed unclear.

TCRdb reprocessed the 5' RACE reads and reports one entry per CDR3 protein, with no DNA. The repertoire table contains over 150,000 distinct CDR3 sequences. The CDR3 covers 15 residues. Germline lookup yields CDR1 SNHLY and CDR2 FYNNEI. On this clonotype itself: The antigen remains unidentified.

The source is a man aged 18-70 years in good health. The chain recombines TRBV2 with TRBJ1-6. Specimen: blood T cells: a sorted CD56 or NKG2C T cell subset, CD4+ or CD8+ T cells, or bulk PBMC T cells (not recorded which). The CDR3 protein is CASSALRSYYSPLHF.